The source of this T cell receptor beta chain is a study of beta chain features in type 1 diabetes. Study-level results: In all four CD4+ subsets, TCRB CDR3 length was significantly, moderately reduced in type 1 diabetes. In cDNA sequencing, cells with high TCR expression could be over-represented.

Expressed TCRB transcripts were sequenced because the isolated RNA had all been reverse transcribed beforehand. The method was immunoSEQ multiplex PCR; TCRdb's version includes in-frame clones alone and lacks a portion of them. This table has 95,000 to 150,000 clones, around 17% appearing once. A sort by CD45RO/CCR7/CD25/CD127/CD95/CD27 yielded CD4+ naive, central memory, regulatory and stem cell-like memory cells. This clone appeared a few times. Its specificity is not known. The origin of this receptor is a man aged 25 to 40 with type 1 diabetes. The source material was central memory CD4+ T cells from blood.

CDR3 sequence reads: CASSWQGAGEKLFF. Here the CDR3 DNA reads TGCGCCAGCAGCTGGCAGGGGGCCGGTGAAAAACTGTTTTTT. The rearrangement joins TRBV5-1 to TRBJ1-4, with 8 positions matching TRBD1. CDR3 length: 14 residues. V lost 3 bases to trimming and J lost 7 bases; unmatched junction nucleotides: 5. Germline values: CDR1 SGHRS, CDR2 YFSETQ.